Listed here is a single TCR beta chain. What it binds is unknown. The data were taken from a study of cytomegalovirus exposure and HLA in healthy donors. Germline CDR1 is SGHNT and CDR2 is YYREEE (reference sequence). J gave up 4 bases and V 4 bases, and 16 bases lay outside the gene matches. The CDR3 covers 18 residues. Whole-study results and caveats: For presence/absence analyses, sequencing depth was assumed to be roughly uniform across donors.

In the PCR, 60 Vbeta and 13 Jbeta primers were used. TCRdb's table, derived via immunoSEQ multiplex PCR, lists solely in-frame clones and lacks some. The data hold around 150,000 clones, with around 79% observed a single time. The sample was PBMCs. This receptor was identified in a man aged 50-59 years in good health and CMV-seropositive. V gene TRBV5-4 combines with J gene TRBJ2-3, with TRBD2 identical over 9 bases. The CDR3 nucleotides are TGTGCCAGCAGCCCACGAACAAGAAGCGGGGGGAACGCAGATACGCAGTATTTT. Translated: CASSPRTRSGGNADTQYF.